This T cell receptor beta chain was identified during a study of beta chain features in type 1 diabetes. Looking at the study overall: No age, gender or cell yield differences were seen between patients and healthy donors. All of the samples together had 85 million to 140 million sorted cells examined.

On this clone itself: What it binds is unknown.

The sequenced template was cDNA made from the entire isolated RNA. Method: immunoSEQ multiplex PCR; TCRdb's copy keeps in-frame clones and lacks some. The table includes 95,000 to 150,000 clones, approximately 15% detected once. Study observations and caveats: Shorter TCRB CDR3s, moderately but significantly so, marked every one of the four CD4+ subsets in Type 1 diabetes patients. Lower insertion and higher deletion counts appeared at VDJ junctions in type 1 diabetes patients.

Post-sort purity exceeded 98% for all sorted populations. The origin of this receptor is a man younger than 30 with type 1 diabetes. Sequencing input: central memory CD4+ T cells from blood.

This CDR3 is CASSQGAASGIHYEQYF. In nucleotides, the CDR3 is TGCGCCAGCAGCCAAGGGGCGGCTAGCGGCATCCACTACGAGCAGTACTTC. The gene calls are TRBV4-1 and TRBJ2-7; 7 positions agree with TRBD2. This CDR3 is 17 amino acids long. Germline loops: CDR1 MGHRA, CDR2 YSYEKL. The V gene end was trimmed by 1 base and the J gene end by 3 bases; junction bases not matched to a gene: 12.